This entry describes one TCR beta chain. Only in-frame clones appear in the TCRdb table, and some are missing; sequencing was by immunoSEQ multiplex PCR. The sample shows more than 30,000 clones, less than 90% of them seen only once. The data originate from a study of OX40 agonist ivuxolimab in advanced cancers. Germline CDR1 and CDR2: MDHEN and SYDVKM. Trimming cost V 1 base and J 5 bases, with 15 bases left between them. The CDR3 has 16 amino acids. The chain recombines TRBV28 with TRBJ1-3, with a tentative D call TRBD1 (5 bases). The material sequenced was CD4+ or CD8+ T cells sorted from blood, taken in a trial of the OX40 agonist ivuxolimab. The sequence was collected from an adult with an advanced solid tumor such as melanoma, head and neck, liver or kidney cancer. The CDR3 sequence is CASSLSIPRARNTIYF. CDR3 in DNA: TGTGCCAGCAGTTTATCCATCCCCAGGGCTCGAAACACCATATATTTT.